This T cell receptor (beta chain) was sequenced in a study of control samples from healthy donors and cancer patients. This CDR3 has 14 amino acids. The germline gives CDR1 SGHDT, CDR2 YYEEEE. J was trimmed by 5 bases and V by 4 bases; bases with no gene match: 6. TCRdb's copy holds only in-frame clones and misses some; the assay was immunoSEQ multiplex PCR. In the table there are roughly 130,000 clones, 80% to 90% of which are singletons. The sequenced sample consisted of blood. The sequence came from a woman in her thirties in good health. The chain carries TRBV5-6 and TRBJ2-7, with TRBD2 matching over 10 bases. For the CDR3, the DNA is TGTGCCAGCAGCACTCCCGGGACTAGCGACGAGCAGTACTTC. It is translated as CASSTPGTSDEQYF.